The clone carrying this TCR beta chain was counted many times. Antigen: not known. This sample stems from a study of blood T cells in healthy people across ages. Whole-study findings and limits: Unknown CMV status may confound age-related changes in expanded clones.

The CDR3 consists of 13 residues. The germline V gene encodes CDR1 DFQATT and CDR2 SNEGSKA (reference sequence). Trimming took off 1 base at V and 6 bases at J, with 12 bases between the two ends. Combining a sample-barcoded 5' primer with a J-beta primer mix, a second PCR ran for 7 to 11 cycles. Each of the cDNA molecules was tagged by a template-switch adaptor with 12 random nucleotides. TCRdb re-called the 5' RACE reads through MiXCR, storing one row per CDR3 protein. The data hold roughly 2 million distinct CDR3 sequences, with around 50% observed a single time. Staff drew ten milliliters of peripheral blood from each donor.

The chain uses TRBV20-1 and TRBJ2-5, with D possibly TRBD1 on 5 matching bases. The sample taken for sequencing was blood. The receptor comes from a woman aged 40 to 50 in good health. The CDR3: CSARGEGAQTQYF. CDR3 bases: TGCAGTGCTAGAGGGGAAGGGGCCCAGACCCAGTACTTC.